This entry is about one T cell receptor (beta chain). Clones were read by immunoSEQ multiplex PCR, and TCRdb kept only the in-frame ones, dropping some. The sample yields approximately 71,000 clones, roughly 92% seen once. This record belongs to a study of T cell changes during pregnancy in multiple sclerosis. With V trimmed by 2 bases and J by 6 bases, 5 bases remained unmatched. The CDR3 is 15 residues long. Germline V gene sequence: CDR1 MNHNS, CDR2 SASEGT. V usage is TRBV6-1 and J usage is TRBJ1-2, with TRBD1 matching over 11 bases. The TCR comes from a female donor with multiple sclerosis, enrolled in a pregnancy study. This specimen consisted of peripheral blood, obtained in the second trimester of pregnancy. The CDR3 protein is CASSEIGTGGHGYTF. CDR3 nucleotide sequence: TGTGCCAGCAGTGAAATTGGGACAGGGGGTCATGGCTACACCTTC.